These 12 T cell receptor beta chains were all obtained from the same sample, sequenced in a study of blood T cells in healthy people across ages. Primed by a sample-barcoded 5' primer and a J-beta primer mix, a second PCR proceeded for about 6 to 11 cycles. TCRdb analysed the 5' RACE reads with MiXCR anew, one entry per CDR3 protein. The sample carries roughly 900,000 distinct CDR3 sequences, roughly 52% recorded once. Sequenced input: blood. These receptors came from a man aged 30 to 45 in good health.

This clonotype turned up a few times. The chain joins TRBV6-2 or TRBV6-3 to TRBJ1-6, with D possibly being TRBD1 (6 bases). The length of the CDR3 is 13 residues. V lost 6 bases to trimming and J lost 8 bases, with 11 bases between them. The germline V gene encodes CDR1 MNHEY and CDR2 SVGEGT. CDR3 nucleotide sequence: TGTGCCAGCAGGCAGGGGTACGATTCACCCCTCCACTTT. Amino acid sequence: CASRQGYDSPLHF.

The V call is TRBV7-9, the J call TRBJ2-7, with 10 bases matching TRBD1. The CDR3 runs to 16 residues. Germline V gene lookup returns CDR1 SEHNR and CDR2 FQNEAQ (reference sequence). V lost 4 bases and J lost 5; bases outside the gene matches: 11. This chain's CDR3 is CASSSSGTGVRNEQYF. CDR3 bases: TGTGCCAGCAGCTCTTCCGGGACAGGGGTCAGGAACGAGCAGTACTTC.

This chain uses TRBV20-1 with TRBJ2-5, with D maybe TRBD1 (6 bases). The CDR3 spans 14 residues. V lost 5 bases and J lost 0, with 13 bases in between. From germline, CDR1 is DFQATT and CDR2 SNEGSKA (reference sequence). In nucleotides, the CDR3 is TGCAGTGCTGGACCCGGACAGTACCAAGAGACCCAGTACTTC. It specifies CSAGPGQYQETQYF.

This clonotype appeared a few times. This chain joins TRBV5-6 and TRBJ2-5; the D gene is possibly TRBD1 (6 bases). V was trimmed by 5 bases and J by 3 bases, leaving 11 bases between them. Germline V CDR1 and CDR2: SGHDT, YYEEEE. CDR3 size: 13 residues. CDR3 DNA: TGTGCCAGCAGTCTACGACAGGAAGAGACCCAGTACTTC. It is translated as CASSLRQEETQYF. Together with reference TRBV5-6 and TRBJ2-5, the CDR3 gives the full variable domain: DAGVTQSPTHLIKTRGQQVTLRCSPKSGHDTVSWYQQALGQGPQFIFQYYEEEERQRGNFPDRFSGHQFPNYSSELNVNALLLGDSALYLCASSLRQEETQYFGPGTRLLVL.

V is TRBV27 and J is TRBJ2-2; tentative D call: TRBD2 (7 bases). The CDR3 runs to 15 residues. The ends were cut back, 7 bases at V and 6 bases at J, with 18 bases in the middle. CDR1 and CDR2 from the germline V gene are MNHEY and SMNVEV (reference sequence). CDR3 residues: CASKGIGGGSGELFF. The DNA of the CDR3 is TGTGCCAGCAAGGGGATAGGGGGGGGCTCCGGGGAGCTGTTTTTT.

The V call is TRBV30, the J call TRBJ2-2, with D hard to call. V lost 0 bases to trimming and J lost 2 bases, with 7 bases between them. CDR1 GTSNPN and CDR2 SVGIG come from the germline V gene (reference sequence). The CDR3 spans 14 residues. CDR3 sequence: CAWSVLRNTGELFF. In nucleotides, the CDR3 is TGTGCCTGGAGTGTACTGAGAAACACCGGGGAGCTGTTTTTT.

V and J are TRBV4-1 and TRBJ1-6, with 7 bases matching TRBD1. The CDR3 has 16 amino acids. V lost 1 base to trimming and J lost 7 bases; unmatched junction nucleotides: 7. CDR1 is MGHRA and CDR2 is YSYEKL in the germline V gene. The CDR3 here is CASSQGSPGQNSPLHF. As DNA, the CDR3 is TGCGCCAGCAGCCAAGGATCCCCGGGACAGAATTCACCCCTCCACTTT.

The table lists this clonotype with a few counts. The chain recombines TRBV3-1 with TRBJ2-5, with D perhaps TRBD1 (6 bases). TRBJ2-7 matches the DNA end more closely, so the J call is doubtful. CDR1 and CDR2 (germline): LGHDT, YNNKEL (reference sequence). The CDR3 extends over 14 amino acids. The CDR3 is CASSQDGGGHEQYF. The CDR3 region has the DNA TGTGCCAGCAGCCAAGATGGTGGGGGCCACGAGCAGTACTTC.

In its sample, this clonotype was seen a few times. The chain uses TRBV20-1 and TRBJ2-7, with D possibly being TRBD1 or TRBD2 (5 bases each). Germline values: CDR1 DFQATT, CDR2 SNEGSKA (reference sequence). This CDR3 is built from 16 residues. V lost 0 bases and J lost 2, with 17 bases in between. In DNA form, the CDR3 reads TGCAGTGCTAGAGATCACGGGGCGGTCTCTCCCTACGAGCAGTACTTC. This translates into CSARDHGAVSPYEQYF.

The CDR3: CASRRDSLLETQYF. Written as DNA, the CDR3 is TGTGCCAGCAGAAGGGACAGCCTGCTGGAGACCCAGTACTTC. This rearrangement joins TRBV6-5 to TRBJ2-7; 7 nucleotides agree with TRBD1. Near its end, the DNA agrees better with TRBJ2-5, so the J call may be wrong. The CDR3 extends over 14 amino acids. CDR1 and CDR2 (germline): MNHEY, SVGAGI.

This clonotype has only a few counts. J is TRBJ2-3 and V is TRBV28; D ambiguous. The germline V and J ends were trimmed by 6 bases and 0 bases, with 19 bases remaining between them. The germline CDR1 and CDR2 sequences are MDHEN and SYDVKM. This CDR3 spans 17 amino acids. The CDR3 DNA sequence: TGTGCCAGCAGACCCTCCGGGCAGAGCGCTAGCACAGATACGCAGTATTTT. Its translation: CASRPSGQSASTDTQYF.

CDR3 DNA: TGTGCCAGCAGACCTACTAGCGGGAGGGCCTCCGAGCAGTTCTTC. Translation: CASRPTSGRASEQFF. The genes are TRBV7-9 and TRBJ2-1; 13 bases fit TRBD2. Looked up from germline, CDR1 is SEHNR and CDR2 is FQNEAQ (reference sequence). The CDR3 is made up of 15 amino acids. The J segment lost 10 bases and the V segment lost 6 bases, leaving 9 bases of the junction unmatched.